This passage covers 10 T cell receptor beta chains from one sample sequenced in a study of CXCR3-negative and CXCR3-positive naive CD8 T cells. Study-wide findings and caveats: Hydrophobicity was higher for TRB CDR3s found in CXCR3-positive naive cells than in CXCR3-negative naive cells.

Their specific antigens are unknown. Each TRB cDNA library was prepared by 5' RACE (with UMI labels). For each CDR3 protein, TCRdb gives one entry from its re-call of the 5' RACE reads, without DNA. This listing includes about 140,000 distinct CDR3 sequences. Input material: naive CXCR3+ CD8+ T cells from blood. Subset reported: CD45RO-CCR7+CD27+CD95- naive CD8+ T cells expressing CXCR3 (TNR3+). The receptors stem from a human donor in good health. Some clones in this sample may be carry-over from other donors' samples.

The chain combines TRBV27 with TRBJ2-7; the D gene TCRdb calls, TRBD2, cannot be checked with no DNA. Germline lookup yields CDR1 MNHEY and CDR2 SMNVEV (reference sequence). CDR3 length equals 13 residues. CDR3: CASRSGPTYEQYF.

CDR3 amino acids: CASSSRRDEAFF. The rearrangement uses TRBV7-9 and TRBJ1-1; TCRdb picks TRBD1, but there is no DNA to check that call. In germline, CDR1 is SEHNR, CDR2 FQNEAQ (reference sequence). The CDR3 runs 12 residues.

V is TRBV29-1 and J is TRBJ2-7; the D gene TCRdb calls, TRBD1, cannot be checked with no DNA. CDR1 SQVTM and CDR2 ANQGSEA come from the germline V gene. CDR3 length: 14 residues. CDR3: CSAVGTGSTYEQYF.

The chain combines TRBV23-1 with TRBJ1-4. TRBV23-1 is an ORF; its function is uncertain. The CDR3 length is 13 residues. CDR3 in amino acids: CASSRGLGEKLFF.

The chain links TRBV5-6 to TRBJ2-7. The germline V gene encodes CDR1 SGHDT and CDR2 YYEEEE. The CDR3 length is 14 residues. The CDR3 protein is CASSLGGNSYEQYF.

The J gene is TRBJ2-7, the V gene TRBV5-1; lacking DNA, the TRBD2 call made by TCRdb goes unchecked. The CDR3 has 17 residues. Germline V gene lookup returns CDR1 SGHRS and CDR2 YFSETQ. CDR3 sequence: CASSLAGSGSLGYEQYF.

The CDR3 sequence: CASSLAQGNGYTF. The chain joins TRBV7-9 to TRBJ1-2; TCRdb selects TRBD1, and the lack of DNA leaves this call unchecked. Germline CDR1 is SEHNR and CDR2 is FQNEAQ (reference sequence). The CDR3 spans 13 residues.

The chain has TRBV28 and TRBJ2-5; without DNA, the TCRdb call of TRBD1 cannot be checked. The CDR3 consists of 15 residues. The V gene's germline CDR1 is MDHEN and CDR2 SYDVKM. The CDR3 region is CASSPTGTDQETQYF.

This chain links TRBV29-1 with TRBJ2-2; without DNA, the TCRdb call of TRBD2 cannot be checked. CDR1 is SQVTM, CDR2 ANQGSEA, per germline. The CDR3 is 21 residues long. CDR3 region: CSVEDFVTPLAGPPGTGELFF.

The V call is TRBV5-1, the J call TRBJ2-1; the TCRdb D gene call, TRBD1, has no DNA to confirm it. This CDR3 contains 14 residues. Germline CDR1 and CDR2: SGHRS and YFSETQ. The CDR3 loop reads CASSLGRGSNEQFF.